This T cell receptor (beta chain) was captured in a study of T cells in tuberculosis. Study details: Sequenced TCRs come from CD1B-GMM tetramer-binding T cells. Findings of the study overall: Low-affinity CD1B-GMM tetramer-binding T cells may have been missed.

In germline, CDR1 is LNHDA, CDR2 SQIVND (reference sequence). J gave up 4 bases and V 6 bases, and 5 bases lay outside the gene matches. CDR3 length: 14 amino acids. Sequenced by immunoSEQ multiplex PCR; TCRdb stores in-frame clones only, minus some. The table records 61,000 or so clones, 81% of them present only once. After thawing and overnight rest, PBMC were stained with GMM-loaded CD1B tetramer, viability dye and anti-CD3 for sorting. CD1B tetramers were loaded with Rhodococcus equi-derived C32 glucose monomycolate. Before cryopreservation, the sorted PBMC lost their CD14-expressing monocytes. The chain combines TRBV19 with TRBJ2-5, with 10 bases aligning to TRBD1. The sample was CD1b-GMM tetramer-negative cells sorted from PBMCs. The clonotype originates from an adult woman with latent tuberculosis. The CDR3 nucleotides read TGTGCCAGTAGCTTGGGACAGGGGTTAGAGACCCAGTACTTC. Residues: CASSLGQGLETQYF. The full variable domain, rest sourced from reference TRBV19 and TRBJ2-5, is DGGITQSPKYLFRKEGQNVTLSCEQNLNHDAMYWYRQDPGQGLRLIYYSQIVNDFQKGDIAEGYSVSREKKESFPLTVTSAQKNPTAFYLCASSLGQGLETQYFGPGTRLLVL.